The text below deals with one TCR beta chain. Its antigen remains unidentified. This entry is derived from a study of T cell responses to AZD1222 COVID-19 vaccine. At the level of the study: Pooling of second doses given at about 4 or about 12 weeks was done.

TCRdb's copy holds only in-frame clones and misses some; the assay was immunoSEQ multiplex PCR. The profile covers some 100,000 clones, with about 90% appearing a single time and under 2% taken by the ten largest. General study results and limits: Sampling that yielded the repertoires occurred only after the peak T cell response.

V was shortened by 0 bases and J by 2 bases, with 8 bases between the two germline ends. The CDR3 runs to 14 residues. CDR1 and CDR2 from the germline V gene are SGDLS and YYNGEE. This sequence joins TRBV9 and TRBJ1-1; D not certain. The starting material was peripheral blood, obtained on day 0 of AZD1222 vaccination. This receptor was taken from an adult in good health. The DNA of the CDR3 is TGTGCCAGCAGCGTAGAACTGGTTAACACTGAAGCTTTCTTT. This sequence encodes CASSVELVNTEAFF.